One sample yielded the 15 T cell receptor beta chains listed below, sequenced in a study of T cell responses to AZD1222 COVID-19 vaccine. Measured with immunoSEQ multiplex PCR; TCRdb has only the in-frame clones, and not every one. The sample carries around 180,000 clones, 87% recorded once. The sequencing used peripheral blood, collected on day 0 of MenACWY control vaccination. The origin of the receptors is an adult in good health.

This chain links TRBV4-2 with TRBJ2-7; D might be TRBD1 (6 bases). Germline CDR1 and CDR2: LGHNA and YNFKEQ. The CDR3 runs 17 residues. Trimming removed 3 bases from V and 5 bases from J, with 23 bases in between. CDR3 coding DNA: TGTGCCAGCAGCCAGTCTTCTGGACAGATTTTTCTCAACGAGCAGTACTTC. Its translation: CASSQSSGQIFLNEQYF.

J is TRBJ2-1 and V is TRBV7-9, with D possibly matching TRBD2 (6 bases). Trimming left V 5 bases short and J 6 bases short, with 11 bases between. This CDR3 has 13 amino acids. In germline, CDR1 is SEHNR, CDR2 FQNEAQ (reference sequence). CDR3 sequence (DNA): TGTGCCAGCAGCGACCGGGGGAGCAATGAGCAGTTCTTC. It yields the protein CASSDRGSNEQFF.

DNA of the CDR3: TGTGCCAGCAGACTTGATAACGAGCAGTACTTC. Its translation: CASRLDNEQYF. The chain employs TRBV28 and TRBJ2-7; D is ambiguous. The CDR3 runs to 11 residues. Per the germline V gene, CDR1 is MDHEN and CDR2 is SYDVKM. Trimming took off 6 bases at V and 5 bases at J, with 8 bases between the two ends.

This chain's CDR3 is CASSLVQDSIYGYTF. For the CDR3, the DNA is TGTGCCAGCAGCTTAGTCCAGGACAGCATCTATGGCTACACCTTC. The genes are TRBV7-6 and TRBJ1-2; maybe TRBD1 (6 bases). CDR3 length: 15 residues. Looked up from germline, CDR1 is SGHVS and CDR2 is FNYEAQ. V gave up 1 base and J gave up 4 bases, with 13 bases separating them.

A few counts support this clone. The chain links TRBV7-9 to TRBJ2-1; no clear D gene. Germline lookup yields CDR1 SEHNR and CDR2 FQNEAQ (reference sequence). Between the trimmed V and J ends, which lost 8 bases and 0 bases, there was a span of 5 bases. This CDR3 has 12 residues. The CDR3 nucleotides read TGTGCCAGCGGGTTCTCCTACAATGAGCAGTTCTTC. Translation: CASGFSYNEQFF.

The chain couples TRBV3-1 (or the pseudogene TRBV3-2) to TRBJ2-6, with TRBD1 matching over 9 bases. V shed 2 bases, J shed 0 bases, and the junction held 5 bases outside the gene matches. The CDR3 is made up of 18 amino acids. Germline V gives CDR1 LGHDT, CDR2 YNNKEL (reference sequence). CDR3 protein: CASSQPGQGFSGANVLTF. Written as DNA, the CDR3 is TGTGCCAGCAGCCAACCGGGACAGGGCTTCTCTGGGGCCAACGTCCTGACTTTC.

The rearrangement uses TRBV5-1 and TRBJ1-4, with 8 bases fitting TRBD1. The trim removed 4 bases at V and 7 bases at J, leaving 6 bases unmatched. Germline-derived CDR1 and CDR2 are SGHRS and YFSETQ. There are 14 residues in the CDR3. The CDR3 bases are TGCGCCAGCAGCCACGGACAGGGCGGTGAAAAACTGTTTTTT. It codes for CASSHGQGGEKLFF.

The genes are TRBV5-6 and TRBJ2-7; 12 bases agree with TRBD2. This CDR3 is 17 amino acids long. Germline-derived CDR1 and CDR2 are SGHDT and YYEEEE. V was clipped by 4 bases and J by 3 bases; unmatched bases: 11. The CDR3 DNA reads TGTGCCAGCAGCCCTGGACTAGCGGGGATGATCAGCTACGAGCAGTACTTC. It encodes CASSPGLAGMISYEQYF.

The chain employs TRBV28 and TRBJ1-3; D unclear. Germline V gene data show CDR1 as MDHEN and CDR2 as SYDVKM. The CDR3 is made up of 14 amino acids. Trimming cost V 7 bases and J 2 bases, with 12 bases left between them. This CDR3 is CASIDSAAGNTIYF. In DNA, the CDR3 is TGTGCCAGCATAGATTCGGCCGCTGGAAACACCATATATTTT. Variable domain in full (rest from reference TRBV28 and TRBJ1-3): DVKVTQSSRYLVKRTGEKVFLECVQDMDHENMFWYRQDPGLGLRLIYFSYDVKMKEKGDIPEGYSVSREKKERFSLILESASTNQTSMYLCASIDSAAGNTIYFGEGSWLTVV.

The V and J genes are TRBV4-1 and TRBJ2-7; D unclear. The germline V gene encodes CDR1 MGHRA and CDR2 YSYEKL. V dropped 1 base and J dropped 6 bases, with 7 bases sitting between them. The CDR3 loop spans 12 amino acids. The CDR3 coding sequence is TGCGCCAGCAGCCAAGTGGGCCTCGAGCAGTACTTC. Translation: CASSQVGLEQYF.

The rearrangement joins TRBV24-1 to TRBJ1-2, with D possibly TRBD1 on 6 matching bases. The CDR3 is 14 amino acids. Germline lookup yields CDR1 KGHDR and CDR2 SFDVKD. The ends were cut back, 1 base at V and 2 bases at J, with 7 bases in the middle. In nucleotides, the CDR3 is TGTGCCACCAGTGATTTCGGACAGAACTATGGCTACACCTTC. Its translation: CATSDFGQNYGYTF.

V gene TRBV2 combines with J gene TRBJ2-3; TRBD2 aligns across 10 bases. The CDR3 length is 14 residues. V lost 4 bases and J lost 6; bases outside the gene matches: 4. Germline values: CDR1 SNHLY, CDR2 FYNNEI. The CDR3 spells CASSGDSGRDTQYF. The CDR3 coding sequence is TGTGCCAGCAGTGGAGATAGCGGGAGGGATACGCAGTATTTT.

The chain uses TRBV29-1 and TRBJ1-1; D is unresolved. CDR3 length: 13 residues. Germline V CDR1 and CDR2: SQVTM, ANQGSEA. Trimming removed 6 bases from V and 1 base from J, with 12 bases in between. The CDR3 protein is CSVTSVGNTEAFF. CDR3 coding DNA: TGCAGCGTGACCTCTGTGGGGAACACTGAAGCTTTCTTT.

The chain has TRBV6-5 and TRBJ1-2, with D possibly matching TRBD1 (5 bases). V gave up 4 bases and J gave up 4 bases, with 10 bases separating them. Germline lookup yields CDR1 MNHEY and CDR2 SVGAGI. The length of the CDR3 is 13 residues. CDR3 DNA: TGTGCCAGCAGTTTGTGGCAGGGCTATGGCTACACCTTC. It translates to CASSLWQGYGYTF.

CDR3 nucleotides: TGTGCCAGCAGCAAGGACAGGACTCAGCCCCAGCATTTT. It encodes CASSKDRTQPQHF. The chain uses TRBV12-3 or TRBV12-4 and TRBJ1-5; 7 bases match TRBD1. The CDR3 length is 13 residues. The V segment lost 6 bases and the J segment 6 bases; nucleotides outside the gene matches: 5.